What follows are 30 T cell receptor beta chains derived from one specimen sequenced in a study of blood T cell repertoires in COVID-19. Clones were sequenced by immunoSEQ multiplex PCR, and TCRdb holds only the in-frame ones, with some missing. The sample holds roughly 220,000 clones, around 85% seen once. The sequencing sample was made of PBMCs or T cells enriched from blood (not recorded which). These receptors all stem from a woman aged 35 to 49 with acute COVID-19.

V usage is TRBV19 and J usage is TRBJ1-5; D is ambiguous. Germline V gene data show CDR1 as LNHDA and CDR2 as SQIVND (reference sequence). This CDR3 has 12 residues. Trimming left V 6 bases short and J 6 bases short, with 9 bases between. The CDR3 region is CASSPPGQPQHF. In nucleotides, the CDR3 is TGTGCCAGTAGCCCACCCGGTCAGCCCCAGCATTTT.

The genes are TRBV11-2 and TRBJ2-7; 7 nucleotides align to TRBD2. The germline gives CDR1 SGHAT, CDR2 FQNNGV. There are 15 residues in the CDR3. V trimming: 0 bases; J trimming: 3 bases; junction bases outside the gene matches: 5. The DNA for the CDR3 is TGTGCCAGCAGCTTAGAGCGGACTAGTCTCTACGAGCAGTACTTC. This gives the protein CASSLERTSLYEQYF.

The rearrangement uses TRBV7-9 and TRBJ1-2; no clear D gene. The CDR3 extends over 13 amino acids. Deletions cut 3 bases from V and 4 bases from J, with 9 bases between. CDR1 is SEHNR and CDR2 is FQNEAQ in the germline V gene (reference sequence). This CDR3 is CASSLDFFYGYTF. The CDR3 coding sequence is TGTGCCAGCAGCTTGGACTTTTTCTATGGCTACACCTTC.

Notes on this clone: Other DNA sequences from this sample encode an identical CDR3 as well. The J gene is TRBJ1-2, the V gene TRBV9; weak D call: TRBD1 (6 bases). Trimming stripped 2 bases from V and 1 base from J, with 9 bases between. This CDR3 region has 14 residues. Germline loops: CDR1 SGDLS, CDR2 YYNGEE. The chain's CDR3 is CASSVGRGNYGYTF. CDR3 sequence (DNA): TGTGCCAGCAGCGTGGGCAGGGGTAACTATGGCTACACCTTC. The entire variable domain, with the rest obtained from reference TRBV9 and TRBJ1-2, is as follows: DSGVTQTPKHLITATGQRVTLRCSPRSGDLSVYWYQQSLDQGLQFLIQYYNGEERAKGNILERFSAQQFPDLHSELNLSSLELGDSALYFCASSVGRGNYGYTFGSGTRLTVV.

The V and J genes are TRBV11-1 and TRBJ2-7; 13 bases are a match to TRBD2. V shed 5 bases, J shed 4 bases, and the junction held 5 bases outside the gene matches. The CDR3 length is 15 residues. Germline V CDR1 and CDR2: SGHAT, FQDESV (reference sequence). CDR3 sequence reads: CASSLTSGGSYEQYF. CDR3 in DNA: TGTGCCAGCAGCCTGACTAGCGGGGGGTCGTACGAGCAGTACTTC.

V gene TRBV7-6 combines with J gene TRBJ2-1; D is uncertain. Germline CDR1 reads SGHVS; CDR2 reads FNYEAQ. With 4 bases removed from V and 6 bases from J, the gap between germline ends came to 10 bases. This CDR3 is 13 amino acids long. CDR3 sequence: CASSYSPSNEQFF. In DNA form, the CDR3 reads TGTGCCAGCAGCTACTCCCCTAGCAATGAGCAGTTCTTC. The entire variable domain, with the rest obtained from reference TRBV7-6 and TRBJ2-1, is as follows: GAGVSQSPRYKVTKRGQDVALRCDPISGHVSLYWYRQALGQGPEFLTYFNYEAQQDKSGLPNDRFSAERPEGSISTLTIQRTEQRDSAMYRCASSYSPSNEQFFGPGTRLTVL.

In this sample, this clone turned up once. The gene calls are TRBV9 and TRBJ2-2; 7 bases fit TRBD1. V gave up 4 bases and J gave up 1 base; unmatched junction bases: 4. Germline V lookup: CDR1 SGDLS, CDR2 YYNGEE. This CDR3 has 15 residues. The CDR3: CASSQGTVNTGELFF. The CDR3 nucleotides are TGTGCCAGCAGCCAGGGGACAGTGAACACCGGGGAGCTGTTTTTT.

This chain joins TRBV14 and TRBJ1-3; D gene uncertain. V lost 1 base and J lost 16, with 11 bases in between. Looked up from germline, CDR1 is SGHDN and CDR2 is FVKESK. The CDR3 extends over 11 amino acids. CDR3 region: CASSQGRSQYF. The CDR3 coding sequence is TGTGCCAGCAGCCAAGGTCGCAGTCAGTATTTT.

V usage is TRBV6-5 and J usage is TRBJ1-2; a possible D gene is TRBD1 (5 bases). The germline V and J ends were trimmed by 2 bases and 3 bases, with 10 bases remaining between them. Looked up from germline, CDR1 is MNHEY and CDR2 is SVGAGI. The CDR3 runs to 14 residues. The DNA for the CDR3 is TGTGCCAGCAGTTACGGGGGGGAATACTATGGCTACACCTTC. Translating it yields CASSYGGEYYGYTF.

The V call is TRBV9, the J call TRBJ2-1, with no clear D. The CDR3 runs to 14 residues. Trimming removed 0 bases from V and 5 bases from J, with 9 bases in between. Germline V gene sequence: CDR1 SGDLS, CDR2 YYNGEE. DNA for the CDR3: TGTGCCAGCAGCGTAGTTGCGGTTCACAATGAGCAGTTCTTC. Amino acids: CASSVVAVHNEQFF. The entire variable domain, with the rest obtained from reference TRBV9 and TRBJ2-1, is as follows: DSGVTQTPKHLITATGQRVTLRCSPRSGDLSVYWYQQSLDQGLQFLIQYYNGEERAKGNILERFSAQQFPDLHSELNLSSLELGDSALYFCASSVVAVHNEQFFGPGTRLTVL.

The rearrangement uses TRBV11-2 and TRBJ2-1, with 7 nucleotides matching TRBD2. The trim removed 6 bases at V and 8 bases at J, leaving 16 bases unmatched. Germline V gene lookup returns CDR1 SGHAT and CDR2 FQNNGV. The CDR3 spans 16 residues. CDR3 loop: CASRPSGEVRGDEQFF. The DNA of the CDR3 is TGTGCCAGCAGACCGAGCGGGGAAGTAAGGGGCGATGAGCAGTTCTTC.

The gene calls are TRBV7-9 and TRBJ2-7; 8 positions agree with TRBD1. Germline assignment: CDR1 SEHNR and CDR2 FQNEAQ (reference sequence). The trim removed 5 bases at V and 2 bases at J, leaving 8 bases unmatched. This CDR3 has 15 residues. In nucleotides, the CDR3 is TGTGCCAGCAGCGAGACTGGGACAGGCCCCTACGAGCAGTACTTC. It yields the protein CASSETGTGPYEQYF.

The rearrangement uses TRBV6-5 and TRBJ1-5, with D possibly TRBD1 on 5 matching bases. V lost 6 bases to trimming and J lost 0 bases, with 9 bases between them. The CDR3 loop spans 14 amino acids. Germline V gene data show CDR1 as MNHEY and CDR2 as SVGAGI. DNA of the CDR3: TGTGCCAGCAGATCCGACAGTAGCAATCAGCCCCAGCATTTT. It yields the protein CASRSDSSNQPQHF.

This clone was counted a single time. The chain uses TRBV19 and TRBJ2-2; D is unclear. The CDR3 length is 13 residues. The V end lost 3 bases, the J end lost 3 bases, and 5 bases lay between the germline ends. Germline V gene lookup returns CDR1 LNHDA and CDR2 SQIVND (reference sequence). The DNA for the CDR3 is TGTGCCAGTAGTATTTATTACACCGGGGAGCTGTTTTTT. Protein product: CASSIYYTGELFF. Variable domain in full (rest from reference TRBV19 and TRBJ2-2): DGGITQSPKYLFRKEGQNVTLSCEQNLNHDAMYWYRQDPGQGLRLIYYSQIVNDFQKGDIAEGYSVSREKKESFPLTVTSAQKNPTAFYLCASSIYYTGELFFGEGSRLTVL.

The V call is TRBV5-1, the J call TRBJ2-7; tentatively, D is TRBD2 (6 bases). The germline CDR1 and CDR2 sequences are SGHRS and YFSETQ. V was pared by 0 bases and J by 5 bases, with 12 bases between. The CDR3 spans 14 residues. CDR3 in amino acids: CASSLDPGVNEQYF. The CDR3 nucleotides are TGCGCCAGCAGCTTGGATCCGGGAGTCAACGAGCAGTACTTC. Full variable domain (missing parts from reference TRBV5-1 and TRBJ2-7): KAGVTQTPRYLIKTRGQQVTLSCSPISGHRSVSWYQQTPGQGLQFLFEYFSETQRNKGNFPGRFSGRQFSNSRSEMNVSTLELGDSALYLCASSLDPGVNEQYFGPGTRLTVT.

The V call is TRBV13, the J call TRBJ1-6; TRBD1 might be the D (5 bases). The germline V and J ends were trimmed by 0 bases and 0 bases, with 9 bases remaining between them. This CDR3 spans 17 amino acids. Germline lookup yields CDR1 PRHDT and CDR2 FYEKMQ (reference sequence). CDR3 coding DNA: TGTGCCAGCAGCTTAGGACAGGCGAGCTCCTATAATTCACCCCTCCACTTT. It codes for CASSLGQASSYNSPLHF.

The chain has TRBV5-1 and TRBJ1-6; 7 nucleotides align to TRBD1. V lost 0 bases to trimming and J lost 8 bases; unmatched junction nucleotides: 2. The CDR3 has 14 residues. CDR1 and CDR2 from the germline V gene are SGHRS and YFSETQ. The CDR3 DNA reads TGCGCCAGCAGCTTGGAGGGGGCGCATTCACCCCTCCACTTT. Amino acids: CASSLEGAHSPLHF. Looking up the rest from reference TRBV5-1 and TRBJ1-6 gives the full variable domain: KAGVTQTPRYLIKTRGQQVTLSCSPISGHRSVSWYQQTPGQGLQFLFEYFSETQRNKGNFPGRFSGRQFSNSRSEMNVSTLELGDSALYLCASSLEGAHSPLHFGNGTRLTVT.

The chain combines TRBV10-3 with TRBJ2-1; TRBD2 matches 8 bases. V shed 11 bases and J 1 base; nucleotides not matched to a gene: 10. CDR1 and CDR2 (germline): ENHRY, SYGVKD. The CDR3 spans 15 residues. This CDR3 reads CAVRSVAGSYNEQFF. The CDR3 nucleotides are TGTGCCGTCCGTTCGGTAGCGGGGTCCTACAATGAGCAGTTCTTC.

The CDR3 nucleotides are TGCGCCAGCCAGGAGGGAAGCCGGAACTATGGCTACACCTTC. Encoded protein: CASQEGSRNYGYTF. V gene TRBV5-1 combines with J gene TRBJ1-2; no clear D. There are 14 residues in the CDR3. The V gene lost 7 bases and the J gene lost 2 bases, with 15 bases spanning the gap. Germline V gene data show CDR1 as SGHRS and CDR2 as YFSETQ.

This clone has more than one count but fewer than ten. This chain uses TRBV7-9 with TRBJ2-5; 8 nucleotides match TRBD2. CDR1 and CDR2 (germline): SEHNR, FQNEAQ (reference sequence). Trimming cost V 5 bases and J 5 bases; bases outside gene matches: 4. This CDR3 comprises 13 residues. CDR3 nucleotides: TGTGCCAGCAGCCGGGGGGGCCGGGAGACCCAGTACTTC. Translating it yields CASSRGGRETQYF.

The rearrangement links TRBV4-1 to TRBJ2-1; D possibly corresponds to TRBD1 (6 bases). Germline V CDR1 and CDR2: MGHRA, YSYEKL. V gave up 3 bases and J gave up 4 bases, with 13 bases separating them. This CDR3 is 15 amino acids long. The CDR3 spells CASSHDRYAYNEQFF. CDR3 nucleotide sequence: TGCGCCAGCAGCCACGACAGGTATGCTTACAATGAGCAGTTCTTC.

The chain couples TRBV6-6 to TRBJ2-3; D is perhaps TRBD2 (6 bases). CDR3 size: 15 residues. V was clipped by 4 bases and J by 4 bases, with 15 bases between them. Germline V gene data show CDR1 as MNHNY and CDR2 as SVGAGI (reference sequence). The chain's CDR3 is CASSSSSSGPDTQYF. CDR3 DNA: TGTGCCAGCAGTTCCTCGAGTAGCGGACCAGATACGCAGTATTTT.

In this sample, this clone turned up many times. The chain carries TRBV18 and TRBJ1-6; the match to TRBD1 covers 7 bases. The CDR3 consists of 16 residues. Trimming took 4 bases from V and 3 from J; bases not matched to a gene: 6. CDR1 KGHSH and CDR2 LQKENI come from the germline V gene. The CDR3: CASSLGQTNYNSPLHF. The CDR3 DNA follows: TGTGCCAGCTCACTGGGACAGACCAACTATAATTCACCCCTCCACTTT.

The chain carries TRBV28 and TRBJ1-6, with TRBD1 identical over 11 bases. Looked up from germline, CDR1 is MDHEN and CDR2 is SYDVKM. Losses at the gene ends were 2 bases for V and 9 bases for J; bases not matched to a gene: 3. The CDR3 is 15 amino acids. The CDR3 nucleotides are TGTGCCAGCAGTTTAGGGACAGGGGGTGGTTCACCCCTCCACTTT. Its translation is CASSLGTGGGSPLHF.

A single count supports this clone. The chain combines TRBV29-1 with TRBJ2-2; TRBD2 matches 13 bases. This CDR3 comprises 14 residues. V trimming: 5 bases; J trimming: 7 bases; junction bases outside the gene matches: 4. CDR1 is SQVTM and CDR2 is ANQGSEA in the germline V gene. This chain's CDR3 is CSVSRTSGSGELFF. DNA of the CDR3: TGCAGCGTTTCCCGGACTAGCGGGAGCGGGGAGCTGTTTTTT.

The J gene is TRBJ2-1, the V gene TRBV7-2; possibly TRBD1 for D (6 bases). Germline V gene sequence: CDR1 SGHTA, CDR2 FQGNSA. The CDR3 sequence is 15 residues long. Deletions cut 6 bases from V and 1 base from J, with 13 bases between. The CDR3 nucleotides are TGTGCCAGCAGTCGTACAGGGTTGTCCTACAATGAGCAGTTCTTC. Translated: CASSRTGLSYNEQFF.

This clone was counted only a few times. The CDR3 DNA reads TGTGCCAGCAGTCGGAACTATGGCTACACCTTC. This encodes CASSRNYGYTF. The V gene is TRBV25-1, the J gene TRBJ1-2; unclear D gene. Germline lookup yields CDR1 MGHDK and CDR2 SYGVNS. V was trimmed by 5 bases and J by 2 bases, leaving 3 bases between them. This CDR3 is 11 amino acids long.

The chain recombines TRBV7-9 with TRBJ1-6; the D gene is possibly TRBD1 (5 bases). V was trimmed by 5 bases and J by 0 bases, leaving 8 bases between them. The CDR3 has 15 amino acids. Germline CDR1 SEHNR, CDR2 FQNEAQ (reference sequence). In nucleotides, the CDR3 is TGTGCCAGCAGCGCGGGGGGCTCCTATAATTCACCCCTCCACTTT. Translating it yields CASSAGGSYNSPLHF. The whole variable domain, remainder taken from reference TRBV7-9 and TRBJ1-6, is DTGVSQNPRHKITKRGQNVTFRCDPISEHNRLYWYRQTLGQGPEFLTYFQNEAQLEKSRLLSDRFSAERPKGSFSTLEIQRTEQGDSAMYLCASSAGGSYNSPLHFGNGTRLTVT.

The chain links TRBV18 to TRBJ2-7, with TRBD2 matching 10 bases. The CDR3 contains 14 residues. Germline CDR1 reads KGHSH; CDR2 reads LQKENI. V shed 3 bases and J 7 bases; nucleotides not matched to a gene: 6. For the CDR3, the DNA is TGTGCCAGCTCACCGCTAGCGGGAGTAAGGGAGCAGTACTTC. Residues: CASSPLAGVREQYF.

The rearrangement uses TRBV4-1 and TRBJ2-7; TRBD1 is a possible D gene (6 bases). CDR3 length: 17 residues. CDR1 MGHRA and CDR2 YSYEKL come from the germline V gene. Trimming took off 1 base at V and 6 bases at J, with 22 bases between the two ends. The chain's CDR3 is CASSQGEFRGHGIEQYF. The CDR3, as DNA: TGCGCCAGCAGCCAAGGAGAATTCAGGGGCCACGGGATCGAGCAGTACTTC.